A single sample gave rise to the 10 T cell receptor beta chains below, sequenced in a study of shared clonotypes between healthy human individuals. Using immunoSEQ multiplex PCR, the repertoire was profiled, and TCRdb retains in-frame clones only, with some absent. The table has 2,500,000 or so clones, approximately 90% seen once. Sequencing was carried out using naive CD4+ T cells from PBMCs. Noted subset: CD45RA+ positively selected. Receptor source: a man aged 18 to 35 in good health. Some clones in this sample may be carry-over from other donors' samples.

V and J are TRBV11-3 and TRBJ2-3; possible D gene TRBD1, 7 bases. In germline, CDR1 is SGHNT, CDR2 YENEEA. The CDR3 totals 14 residues. Trimming cost V 3 bases and J 4 bases, with 11 bases left between them. This CDR3 is CASSFARGADTQYF. In DNA, the CDR3 is TGTGCCAGCAGCTTCGCCAGGGGGGCAGATACGCAGTATTTT.

Concerning this clone itself: Mismatch with germline at one junction end may stem from a read error. The chain combines TRBV19 with TRBJ1-2; 9 bases are a match to TRBD1. Germline values: CDR1 LNHDA, CDR2 SQIVND (reference sequence). The CDR3 is 10 amino acids. In DNA form, the CDR3 reads TGTGCCAGTAGCGGACAGGGGTGGGCCTTC. It codes for CASSGQGWAF.

Details on this clone: This same CDR3 is encoded by further DNA sequences in the sample. The chain has TRBV6-5 and TRBJ2-5; D unclear. This CDR3 has 13 amino acids. Germline V gene sequence: CDR1 MNHEY, CDR2 SVGAGI. Trimming removed 4 bases at V and 2 bases at J, with 8 bases between. DNA of the CDR3: TGTGCCAGCAGTTGGCGGCGACAAGAGACCCAGTACTTC. Translated: CASSWRRQETQYF.

The chain has TRBV6-6 and TRBJ2-1; D is unclear. CDR1 is MNHNY, CDR2 SVGAGI, per germline (reference sequence). Trimming removed 7 bases at V and 4 bases at J, with 14 bases between. The CDR3 has 14 amino acids. Here the CDR3 DNA reads TGTGCCAGCACCCGAGAGACCGGGTACAATGAGCAGTTCTTC. This translates into CASTRETGYNEQFF.

This clone occurred once. Other nucleotide sequences from this sample produce the same CDR3. CDR3 amino acids: CASSFGQGGEQYF. The DNA for the CDR3 is TGTGCCAGCAGCTTCGGACAGGGCGGCGAGCAGTACTTC. The chain employs TRBV7-3 and TRBJ2-7; 8 bases agree with TRBD1. The CDR3 is 13 residues long. V lost 3 bases and J lost 6; bases outside the gene matches: 4. CDR1 SGHTA and CDR2 FQGTGA come from the germline V gene. The whole variable domain, remainder taken from reference TRBV7-3 and TRBJ2-7, is GAGVSQTPSNKVTEKGKYVELRCDPISGHTALYWYRQSLGQGPEFLIYFQGTGAADDSGLPNDRFFAVRPEGSVSTLKIQRTERGDSAVYLCASSFGQGGEQYFGPGTRLTVT.

CDR3 nucleotides: TGTGCCAGCAGACGGACAGGGGGCGTCTGGGCTGAAGCTTTCTTT. Translated, it gives CASRRTGGVWAEAFF. This chain uses TRBV2 with TRBJ1-1, with 11 bases matching TRBD1. Germline assignment: CDR1 SNHLY and CDR2 FYNNEI. With 6 bases clipped from V and 6 bases from J, the junction kept 9 bases outside the gene matches. There are 15 residues in the CDR3.

The rearrangement links TRBV19 to TRBJ2-5; D tentatively reads TRBD1 or TRBD2 (6 bases each). The CDR3 has 15 amino acids. Germline assignment: CDR1 LNHDA and CDR2 SQIVND (reference sequence). Trimming removed 7 bases at V and 4 bases at J, with 19 bases between. For the CDR3, the DNA is TGTGCCAGTACCTCATCCGGGAAGGGGGGAGAGACCCAGTACTTC. Translation: CASTSSGKGGETQYF.

This sequence joins TRBV4-3 and TRBJ2-1, with D unclear. Trimming pared 4 bases from V and 1 base from J, leaving 11 bases between. The CDR3 runs 15 residues. Germline CDR1 is LGHNA and CDR2 is YSLEER. In DNA form, the CDR3 reads TGCGCCAGCAGCCGGCGTGTTGGTTCCTACAATGAGCAGTTCTTC. Translated, it gives CASSRRVGSYNEQFF.

There are a few counts of this clone. This same CDR3 is encoded by further DNA sequences in the sample. The gene calls are TRBV5-4 and TRBJ2-3, with unresolved D. The CDR3 is 11 amino acids. Germline V gene lookup returns CDR1 SGHNT and CDR2 YYREEE (reference sequence). V was clipped by 3 bases and J by 4 bases, with 3 bases between them. CDR3 in DNA: TGTGCCAGCAGCTCCCCAGATACGCAGTATTTT. As protein: CASSSPDTQYF.

The rearrangement uses TRBV4-1 and TRBJ2-2, with D perhaps given as TRBD1 or TRBD2 (5 bases each). Germline assignment: CDR1 MGHRA and CDR2 YSYEKL. V gave up 5 bases and J gave up 0 bases, with 13 bases separating them. The CDR3 has 16 amino acids. The CDR3 DNA sequence: TGCGCCAGCAGCTTCTTGGGACGGACGAACACCGGGGAGCTGTTTTTT. It codes for CASSFLGRTNTGELFF.